The clone carrying this T cell receptor (beta chain) was recorded only once. Its specificity is unknown. The sample belongs to a study of T cell responses to AZD1222 COVID-19 vaccine. Overall study: Pooling of second doses given at about 4 or about 12 weeks was done. Study-level results: Only after the peak T cell response were repertoires sampled. Mostly white British, mostly female donors; authors suggested clonal diversity may be underestimated.

Profiling relied on immunoSEQ multiplex PCR, and the TCRdb table lists in-frame clones only, not all of them. The sample has roughly 110,000 clones, 80% to 95% seen once. Per the germline V gene, CDR1 is SGHRS and CDR2 is YFSETQ. V lost 0 bases, J lost 5 bases, and 3 bases stayed unmatched. The CDR3 runs to 15 residues. The source was peripheral blood, collected on day 0 of AZD1222 vaccination. The clonotype comes from an adult in good health. The chain combines TRBV5-1 with TRBJ2-1; 9 bases map to TRBD2. The CDR3 reads CASSLGAGGNNEQFF. CDR3 DNA sequence: TGCGCCAGCAGCTTGGGAGCGGGGGGTAACAATGAGCAGTTCTTC.